These T cell receptor beta chains were read from a single sample in a study of blood T cell repertoires in COVID-19. Clones were sequenced by immunoSEQ multiplex PCR, and TCRdb holds only the in-frame ones, with some missing. The profile covers 85,000 to 100,000 clones, with more than 75% appearing a single time and 24% taken by the ten largest. Sequenced material: peripheral blood. Receptors originate from a human donor in a cohort sampled during active COVID-19. Each CDR3 is given with its conserved first and last residue. The order of the fields is D gene, CDR3 length, clone size, J gene, V gene, CDR3 DNA, CDR3 protein. A D gene is named only where the DNA matches it firmly. Some rows have no size entry. The others give once, few or many, or a class for an expanded clone.

D: NA; length: 14; size: few; J: TRBJ2-5; V: TRBV5-1; DNA: TGCGCCAGCAGCTTGGGCCCTGGAGGGGAGACCCAGTACTTC; CDR3: CASSLGPGGETQYF
D: NA; length: 14; size: NA; J: TRBJ2-2; V: TRBV27; DNA: TGTGCCAGCAGTCACATAGGGACTACCGGGGAGCTGTTTTTT; CDR3: CASSHIGTTGELFF
D: NA; length: 14; size: NA; J: TRBJ1-5; V: TRBV19; DNA: TGTGCCAGTAGTCGGACTTATAGCAATCAGCCCCAGCATTTT; CDR3: CASSRTYSNQPQHF
D: TRBD2; length: 13; size: NA; J: TRBJ2-2; V: TRBV11-2; DNA: TGTGCCAGCATGGCGGGAGACACCGGGGAGCTGTTTTTT; CDR3: CASMAGDTGELFF
D: TRBD1; length: 14; size: few; J: TRBJ1-1; V: TRBV7-9; DNA: TGTGCCAGCAGCCGGGACAGGGTGAATACTGAAGCTTTCTTT; CDR3: CASSRDRVNTEAFF
D: NA; length: 11; size: NA; J: TRBJ1-1; V: TRBV29-1; DNA: TGCAGCGTTGAACCGGGATACGGAGCTTTCTTT; CDR3: CSVEPGYGAFF
D: NA; length: 15; size: NA; J: TRBJ1-1; V: TRBV2; DNA: TGTGCCAGCAGTCTACAGCCAGCCATGAACACTGAAGCTTTCTTT; CDR3: CASSLQPAMNTEAFF
D: TRBD2; length: 15; size: few; J: TRBJ2-7; V: TRBV9; DNA: TGTGCCAGCAGCGTGGCCGGGACTAGGACCTACGAGCAGTACTTC; CDR3: CASSVAGTRTYEQYF
D: TRBD2; length: 16; size: NA; J: TRBJ2-7; V: TRBV13; DNA: TGTGCCAGCAGCTTAGGGCGGGAGGGCCGTTGGTACGAGCAGTACTTC; CDR3: CASSLGREGRWYEQYF
D: TRBD1; length: 12; size: once; J: TRBJ1-1; V: TRBV5-1; DNA: TGCGCCAGCAGCTTGGGGCAGGGGGCGGCTTTCTTT; CDR3: CASSLGQGAAFF
D: TRBD1; length: 14; size: NA; J: TRBJ1-6; V: TRBV3-1/TRBV3-2; DNA: TGTGCCAGCAGCCCCGGGACAGAGAATTCACCCCTCCACTTT; CDR3: CASSPGTENSPLHF
D: NA; length: 15; size: many; J: TRBJ2-7; V: TRBV25-1; DNA: TGTGCCAGCAGTGAATCCCTCGGGGGAACCGACGAGCAGTACTTC; CDR3: CASSESLGGTDEQYF
D: NA; length: 13; size: NA; J: TRBJ2-2; V: TRBV10-1; DNA: TGCGCCACCCAGGACTCAAACACCGGGGAGCTGTTTTTT; CDR3: CATQDSNTGELFF
D: TRBD2; length: 17; size: NA; J: TRBJ2-1; V: TRBV7-2; DNA: TGTGCCAGCAGCTTACGATTTAGAACTAGCGGGAGCAATGAGCAGTTCTTC; CDR3: CASSLRFRTSGSNEQFF
D: TRBD1; length: 16; size: once; J: TRBJ1-2; V: TRBV27; DNA: TGTGCCAGCAGTTTAACTTCAGGGGGAGTTCACTATGGCTACACCTTC; CDR3: CASSLTSGGVHYGYTF
D: NA; length: 12; size: few; J: TRBJ2-5; V: TRBV20-1; DNA: TGCAGTGCTAGTAACAGGCAAGAGACCCAGTACTTC; CDR3: CSASNRQETQYF
D: TRBD1; length: 14; size: NA; J: TRBJ1-2; V: TRBV4-3; DNA: TGCGCCAGCAGCCAAGGGGTTACGGGCAGGGGGTATACCTTC; CDR3: CASSQGVTGRGYTF
D: NA; length: 17; size: NA; J: TRBJ2-1; V: TRBV21-1; DNA: TGTGCCAGCAGCCATAACCCGGGGACTAGCGGTTACAATGAGCAGTTCTTC; CDR3: CASSHNPGTSGYNEQFF
D: TRBD1; length: 17; size: NA; J: TRBJ2-5; V: TRBV9; DNA: TGTGCCAGCAGCCCAGGGGGTGGGTCTCCGTACCAAGAGACCCAGTACTTC; CDR3: CASSPGGGSPYQETQYF
D: TRBD1; length: 15; size: NA; J: TRBJ1-3; V: TRBV7-9; DNA: TGTGCCACCGAGGCAGGGGGGATCTCTGGAAACACCATATATTTT; CDR3: CATEAGGISGNTIYF
D: TRBD2; length: 14; size: NA; J: TRBJ2-3; V: TRBV5-1; DNA: TGCGCCTCCTGGAGTGGGACTAGTGATGATACGCAGTATTTT; CDR3: CASWSGTSDDTQYF
D: NA; length: 16; size: NA; J: TRBJ2-1; V: TRBV19; DNA: TGTGCCAGTAGTATAGTGGGAGGCCCATCTTACAATGAGCAGTTCTTC; CDR3: CASSIVGGPSYNEQFF
D: NA; length: 15; size: NA; J: TRBJ2-7; V: TRBV7-2; DNA: TGTGCCAGCAGCCCAACACCAACCGAAACCTACGAGCAGTACTTC; CDR3: CASSPTPTETYEQYF
D: NA; length: 12; size: NA; J: TRBJ2-3; V: TRBV7-2; DNA: TGTGCCAGCAGCTCCAGGGTGGATACGCAGTATTTT; CDR3: CASSSRVDTQYF
D: NA; length: 15; size: NA; J: TRBJ2-1; V: TRBV7-6; DNA: TGTGCCAGCAGCTTAGTGGCAGCCCGGCGGGATGAGCAGTTCTTC; CDR3: CASSLVAARRDEQFF
D: TRBD1; length: 18; size: NA; J: TRBJ1-5; V: TRBV4-1; DNA: TGCGCCAGCAGCCAATCCCCAGACAGGGGGCTTAACAATCAGCCCCAGCATTTT; CDR3: CASSQSPDRGLNNQPQHF
D: NA; length: 14; size: NA; J: TRBJ2-7; V: TRBV7-2; DNA: TGTGCCAGCAGCGGGGGTCTAGCGATCTACGAGCAGTACTTC; CDR3: CASSGGLAIYEQYF
D: TRBD1; length: 13; size: NA; J: TRBJ1-4; V: TRBV24-1; DNA: TGTGCCACCAGTGACCGGACAGGACGAAAACTGTTTTTT; CDR3: CATSDRTGRKLFF
D: TRBD1; length: 14; size: NA; J: TRBJ1-4; V: TRBV28; DNA: TGTGCCAGCAGCTCGGGGACAGTAGGTGAAAAACTGTTTTTT; CDR3: CASSSGTVGEKLFF
D: TRBD1; length: 16; size: NA; J: TRBJ1-6; V: TRBV14; DNA: TGTGCCAGCAGCCAAGAAGGGGGCAGAGCTAATTCACCCCTCCACTTT; CDR3: CASSQEGGRANSPLHF
D: NA; length: 12; size: NA; J: TRBJ1-1; V: TRBV7-6; DNA: TGTGGAGATTCGGGTGGGAACACTGAAGCTTTCTTT; CDR3: CGDSGGNTEAFF
D: TRBD1; length: 14; size: NA; J: TRBJ1-2; V: TRBV2; DNA: TGTGCCAGCGGAGAAAACAGGGGTTCCTATGGCTACACCTTC; CDR3: CASGENRGSYGYTF
D: NA; length: 11; size: NA; J: TRBJ2-1; V: TRBV18; DNA: TGTGCCAGCTCCCCGGCGGGTGAGCAGTTCTTC; CDR3: CASSPAGEQFF
D: TRBD1; length: 14; size: few; J: TRBJ2-7; V: TRBV3-1/TRBV3-2; DNA: TGTGCCAGCAGCCTTCGGACAGGGGTAGAAGAGCAGTACTTC; CDR3: CASSLRTGVEEQYF
D: TRBD1; length: 16; size: NA; J: TRBJ2-7; V: TRBV28; DNA: TGTGCCAGCAGTTTATGGCGGACAGGGGATTCCTACGAGCAGTACTTC; CDR3: CASSLWRTGDSYEQYF
D: NA; length: 13; size: few; J: TRBJ1-6; V: TRBV3-1/TRBV3-2; DNA: TGTGCCAGCAGCCCGGGTTATAATTCACCCCTCCACTTT; CDR3: CASSPGYNSPLHF
D: NA; length: 12; size: NA; J: TRBJ2-7; V: TRBV5-8; DNA: TGTGCCAGCAGCATTAGACTTTACGAGCAGTACTTC; CDR3: CASSIRLYEQYF
D: NA; length: 16; size: NA; J: TRBJ2-2; V: TRBV15; DNA: TGTGCCACCAGCAGATTTTCAGGGGCAGACACCGGGGAGCTGTTTTTT; CDR3: CATSRFSGADTGELFF
D: NA; length: 12; size: once; J: TRBJ1-2; V: TRBV7-2; DNA: TGTGCCAGCAGCAGAGGTAACTATGGCTACACCTTC; CDR3: CASSRGNYGYTF
D: TRBD1; length: 19; size: few; J: TRBJ1-5; V: TRBV19; DNA: TGTGCCAGTAGTATTGGGCCTGTCAGGGGGCGAAATAGCAATCAGCCCCAGCATTTT; CDR3: CASSIGPVRGRNSNQPQHF
D: TRBD2; length: 14; size: NA; J: TRBJ2-3; V: TRBV29-1; DNA: TGCAGCGTTGGGATAGCGGGAGATCCAGATACGCAGTATTTT; CDR3: CSVGIAGDPDTQYF
D: NA; length: 16; size: NA; J: TRBJ1-1; V: TRBV4-2; DNA: TGTGCCAGCAGCCAGGGAGACGGAGGACGGAACACTGAAGCTTTCTTT; CDR3: CASSQGDGGRNTEAFF
D: TRBD1; length: 15; size: NA; J: TRBJ1-5; V: TRBV19; DNA: TGTGCCAGTAGTATCGAACAGGGGCCCAATCAGCCCCAGCATTTT; CDR3: CASSIEQGPNQPQHF
D: TRBD2; length: 15; size: NA; J: TRBJ2-7; V: TRBV5-1; DNA: TGCGCCAGCAGCTTAGGGACTAGCGCGGGCTACGAGCAGTACTTC; CDR3: CASSLGTSAGYEQYF
D: NA; length: 14; size: NA; J: TRBJ1-5; V: TRBV6-5; DNA: TGTGCCAGCAGTCTCTTCCCGTCCAATCAGCCCCAGCATTTT; CDR3: CASSLFPSNQPQHF
D: TRBD2; length: 16; size: NA; J: TRBJ2-1; V: TRBV7-7; DNA: TGTGCTAGCAGCGCAGTATCGGCGGGAGGCCAGAATGAGCAGTTCTTC; CDR3: CASSAVSAGGQNEQFF
D: TRBD2; length: 21; size: NA; J: TRBJ2-1; V: TRBV6-1; DNA: TGTGCCAGCAGTGAAGCGTGGGACACCGGGACTAGCGGGAGGGCCTACAATGAGCAGTTCTTC; CDR3: CASSEAWDTGTSGRAYNEQFF
D: NA; length: 12; size: NA; J: TRBJ1-3; V: TRBV9; DNA: TGTGCCAGCAGCGTAGACCGGGACACCATATATTTT; CDR3: CASSVDRDTIYF
D: TRBD2; length: 15; size: NA; J: TRBJ2-2; V: TRBV3-1/TRBV3-2; DNA: TGTGCCAGCAGCCAAGGGCTAGCGGTCACCGGGGAGCTGTTTTTT; CDR3: CASSQGLAVTGELFF
D: TRBD1; length: 15; size: NA; J: TRBJ1-1; V: TRBV13; DNA: TGTGCCAGCAGCTTAGATGACAGGGGAGTCGCTGAAGCTTTCTTT; CDR3: CASSLDDRGVAEAFF
D: NA; length: 15; size: NA; J: TRBJ2-3; V: TRBV27; DNA: TGTGCCAGCAGCCCCCTATTGAGGCGGGGAGATACGCAGTATTTT; CDR3: CASSPLLRRGDTQYF
D: NA; length: 13; size: few; J: TRBJ2-1; V: TRBV11-2; DNA: TGTGCCAGCAGCTTAGCGGACAGAAGTGAGCAGTTCTTC; CDR3: CASSLADRSEQFF
D: NA; length: 15; size: NA; J: TRBJ1-1; V: TRBV12-5; DNA: TGTGCTAGTGGTTTGGTTGACAGTTGGAACACTGAAGCTTTCTTT; CDR3: CASGLVDSWNTEAFF
D: NA; length: 13; size: few; J: TRBJ1-2; V: TRBV2; DNA: TGTGCCAGCGGCGCACAGGGAACGTATGGCTACACCTTC; CDR3: CASGAQGTYGYTF
D: NA; length: 14; size: NA; J: TRBJ2-5; V: TRBV24-1; DNA: TGTGCCACCAGTGCCCGTGGCGAGCCGGGAACCCAGTACTTC; CDR3: CATSARGEPGTQYF